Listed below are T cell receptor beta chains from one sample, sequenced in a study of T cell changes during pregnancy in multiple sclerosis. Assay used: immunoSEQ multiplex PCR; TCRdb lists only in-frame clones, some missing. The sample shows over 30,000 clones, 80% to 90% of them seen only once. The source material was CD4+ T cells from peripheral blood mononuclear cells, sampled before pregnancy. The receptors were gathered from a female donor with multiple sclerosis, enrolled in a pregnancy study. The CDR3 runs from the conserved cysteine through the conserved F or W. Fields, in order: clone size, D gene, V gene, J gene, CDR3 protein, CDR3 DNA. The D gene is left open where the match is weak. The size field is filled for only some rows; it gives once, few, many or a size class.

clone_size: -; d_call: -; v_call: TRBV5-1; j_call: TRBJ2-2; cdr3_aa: CASIRGQTFGGGELFF; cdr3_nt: TGCGCCAGCATTCGGGGACAGACATTCGGGGGCGGGGAGCTGTTTTTT
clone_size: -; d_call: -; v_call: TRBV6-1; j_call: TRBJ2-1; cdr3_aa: CASSVMEGDYNEQFF; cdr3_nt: TGTGCCAGCAGTGTGATGGAGGGTGACTACAATGAGCAGTTCTTC
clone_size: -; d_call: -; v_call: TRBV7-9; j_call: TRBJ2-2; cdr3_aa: CASSLEQANTGELFF; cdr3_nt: TGTGCCAGCAGCTTAGAACAGGCGAACACCGGGGAGCTGTTTTTT
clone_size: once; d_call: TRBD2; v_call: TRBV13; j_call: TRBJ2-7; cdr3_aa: CASYDRTSRGGEQYF; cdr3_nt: TGTGCCAGCTATGACAGGACTAGCCGGGGGGGCGAGCAGTACTTC
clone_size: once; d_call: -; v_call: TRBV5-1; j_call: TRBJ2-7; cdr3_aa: CASSYTLGGTFSSYEQYF; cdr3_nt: TGCGCCAGCAGCTACACCTTGGGGGGTACTTTCTCCTCCTACGAGCAGTACTTC
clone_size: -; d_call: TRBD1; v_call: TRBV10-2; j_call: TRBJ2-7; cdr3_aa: CASTGTGNTYEQYF; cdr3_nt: TGCGCCAGCACCGGGACAGGGAACACCTACGAGCAGTACTTC
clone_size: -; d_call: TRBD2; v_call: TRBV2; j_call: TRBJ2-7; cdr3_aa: CASSEGGLGSHEQYF; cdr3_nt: TGTGCCAGCAGTGAAGGGGGACTAGGTAGCCACGAGCAGTACTTC
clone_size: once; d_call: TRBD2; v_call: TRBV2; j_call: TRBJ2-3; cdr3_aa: CASKVASGSIDTQYF; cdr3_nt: TGTGCCAGCAAGGTAGCTAGCGGGAGTATAGATACGCAGTATTTT
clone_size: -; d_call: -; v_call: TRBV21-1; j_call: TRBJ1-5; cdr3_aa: CASSKGQGLYSNQPQHF; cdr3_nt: TGTGCCAGCAGCAAAGGACAGGGACTCTATAGCAATCAGCCCCAGCATTTT
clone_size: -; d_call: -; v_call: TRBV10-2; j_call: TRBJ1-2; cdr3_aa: CASSDTGGSNYGYTF; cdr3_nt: TGCGCCAGCAGTGACACCGGCGGGAGCAACTATGGCTACACCTTC
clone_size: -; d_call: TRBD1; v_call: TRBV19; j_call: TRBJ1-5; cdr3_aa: CASSATSGTGPYF; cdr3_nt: TGTGCCAGTAGTGCAACATCCGGGACAGGTCCGTATTTT
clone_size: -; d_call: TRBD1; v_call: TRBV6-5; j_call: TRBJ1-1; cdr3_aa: CASSYSTGQGSEAFF; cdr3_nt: TGTGCCAGCAGTTACTCCACGGGACAGGGGTCTGAAGCTTTCTTT
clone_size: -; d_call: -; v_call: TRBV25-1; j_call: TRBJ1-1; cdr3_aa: CASSEPGDTNTEAFF; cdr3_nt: TGTGCCAGCAGTGAACCAGGTGATACAAACACTGAAGCTTTCTTT
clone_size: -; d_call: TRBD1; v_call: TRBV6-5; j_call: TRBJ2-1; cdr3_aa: CASTRRTGNNEQFF; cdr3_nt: TGTGCCAGCACTCGGAGGACAGGTAACAATGAGCAGTTCTTC
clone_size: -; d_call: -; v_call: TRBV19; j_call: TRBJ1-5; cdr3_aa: CASSGRANYQPQHF; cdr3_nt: TGTGCCAGTAGCGGCAGGGCGAACTATCAGCCCCAGCATTTT
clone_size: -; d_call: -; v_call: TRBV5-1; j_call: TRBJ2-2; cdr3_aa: CASSLDSAGGELFF; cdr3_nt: TGCGCCAGCAGCTTGGATAGCGCGGGCGGGGAGCTGTTTTTT
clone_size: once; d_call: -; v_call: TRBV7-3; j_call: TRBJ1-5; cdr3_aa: CASSLTGDEPQHF; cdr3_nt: TGTGCCAGCAGCTTAACAGGGGATGAGCCCCAGCATTTT
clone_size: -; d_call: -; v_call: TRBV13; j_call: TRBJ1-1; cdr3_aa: CASSLLDYFTEAFF; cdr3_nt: TGTGCCAGCAGCTTATTAGACTATTTCACTGAAGCTTTCTTT
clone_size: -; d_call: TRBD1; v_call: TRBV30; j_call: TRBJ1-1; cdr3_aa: CAWSEGDRETEAFF; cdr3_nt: TGTGCCTGGAGCGAGGGGGACAGGGAAACTGAAGCTTTCTTT
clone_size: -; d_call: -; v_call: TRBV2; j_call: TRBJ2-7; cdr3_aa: CASFPGASYEQYF; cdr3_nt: TGTGCCAGCTTCCCCGGAGCCTCCTACGAGCAGTACTTC
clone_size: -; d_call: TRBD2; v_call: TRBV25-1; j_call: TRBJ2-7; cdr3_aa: CASSVRAGASYEQYF; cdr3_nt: TGTGCCAGCAGTGTGAGAGCGGGAGCCTCCTACGAGCAGTACTTC
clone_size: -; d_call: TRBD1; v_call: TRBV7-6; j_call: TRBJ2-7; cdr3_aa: CASSLRYRGSYEQYF; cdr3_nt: TGTGCCAGCAGCCTAAGGTACAGGGGATCCTACGAGCAGTACTTC
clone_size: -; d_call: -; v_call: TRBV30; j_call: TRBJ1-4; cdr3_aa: CAWSRSRVREKLFF; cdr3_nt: TGTGCCTGGAGTAGGAGCAGGGTCAGAGAAAAACTGTTTTTT
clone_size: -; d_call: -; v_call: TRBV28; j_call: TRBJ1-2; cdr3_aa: CASGSGGRGYTF; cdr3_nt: TGTGCCAGCGGGTCGGGAGGACGGGGCTACACCTTC
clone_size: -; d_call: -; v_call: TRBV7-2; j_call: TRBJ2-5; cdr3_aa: CASSLMTIQETRYF; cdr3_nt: TGTGCCAGCAGCTTAATGACAATCCAAGAGACCCGGTACTTC
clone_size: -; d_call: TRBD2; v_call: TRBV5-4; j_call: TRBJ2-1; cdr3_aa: CASSLGLAGDDEQFF; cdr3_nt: TGTGCCAGCAGCTTGGGACTAGCGGGAGACGATGAGCAGTTCTTC
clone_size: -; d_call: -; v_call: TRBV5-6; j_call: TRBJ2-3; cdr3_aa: CASSSGVGASTDTQYF; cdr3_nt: TGTGCCAGCAGCTCGGGGGTTGGGGCAAGCACAGATACGCAGTATTTT
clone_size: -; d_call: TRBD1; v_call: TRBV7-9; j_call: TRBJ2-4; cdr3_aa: CASSSQTGFIAKNIQYF; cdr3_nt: TGTGCCAGCAGCAGCCAGACAGGGTTTATCGCCAAAAACATTCAGTACTTC
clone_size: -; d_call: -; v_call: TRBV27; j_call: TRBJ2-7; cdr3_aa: CASSVTGQHYEQYF; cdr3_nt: TGTGCCAGCAGTGTTACGGGACAACACTACGAGCAGTACTTC
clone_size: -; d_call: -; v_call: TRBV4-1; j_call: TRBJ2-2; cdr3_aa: CASSQDPAGNTGELFF; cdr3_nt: TGCGCCAGCAGCCAAGACCCAGCGGGGAACACCGGGGAGCTGTTTTTT
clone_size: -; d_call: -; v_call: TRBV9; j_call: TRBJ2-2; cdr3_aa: CASSVVAARVGNTGELFF; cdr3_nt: TGTGCCAGCAGCGTAGTAGCGGCCAGGGTGGGGAACACCGGGGAGCTGTTTTTT
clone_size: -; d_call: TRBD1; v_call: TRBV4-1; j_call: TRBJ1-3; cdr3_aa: CASSHRDRAAPSGNTIYF; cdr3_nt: TGCGCCAGCAGCCACCGGGACAGGGCGGCTCCATCTGGAAACACCATATATTTT
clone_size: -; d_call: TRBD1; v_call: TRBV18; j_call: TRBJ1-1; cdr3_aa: CASSQTGGTEAFF; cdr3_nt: TGTGCCAGCTCACAAACAGGGGGCACTGAAGCTTTCTTT
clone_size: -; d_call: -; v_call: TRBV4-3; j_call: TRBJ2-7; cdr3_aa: CASSQGRGREQYF; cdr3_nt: TGCGCCAGCAGCCAAGGAAGGGGTAGGGAGCAGTACTTC
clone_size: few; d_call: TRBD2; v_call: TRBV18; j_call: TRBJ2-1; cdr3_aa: CASSERLAVEQFF; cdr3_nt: TGTGCCAGCTCGGAAAGACTAGCGGTTGAGCAGTTCTTC
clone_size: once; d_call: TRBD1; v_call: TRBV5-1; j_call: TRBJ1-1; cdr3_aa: CASSLAGQSNTEAFF; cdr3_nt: TGCGCCAGCAGCTTGGCGGGACAGTCAAACACTGAAGCTTTCTTT
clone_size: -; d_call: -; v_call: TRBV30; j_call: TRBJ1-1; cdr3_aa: CAWSVEVTGTFDTEAFF; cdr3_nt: TGTGCCTGGAGTGTAGAGGTTACAGGGACGTTCGACACTGAAGCTTTCTTT
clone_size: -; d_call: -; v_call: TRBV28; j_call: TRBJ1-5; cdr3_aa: CASTQPASFQPQHF; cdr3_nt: TGTGCCAGCACCCAGCCAGCGAGTTTTCAGCCCCAGCATTTT
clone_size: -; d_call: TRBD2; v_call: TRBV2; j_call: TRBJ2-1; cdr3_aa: CASSEWTSGLYNEQFF; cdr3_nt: TGTGCCAGCAGTGAATGGACTAGCGGCTTATACAATGAGCAGTTCTTC
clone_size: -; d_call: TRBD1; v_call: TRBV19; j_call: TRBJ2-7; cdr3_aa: CASSKGQDGYEQYF; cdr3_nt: TGTGCCAGTAGTAAGGGACAGGATGGCTACGAGCAGTACTTC
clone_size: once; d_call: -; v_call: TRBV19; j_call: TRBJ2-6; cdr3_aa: CASSRVSGANVLTF; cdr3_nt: TGTGCCAGTAGTCGGGTATCCGGGGCCAACGTCCTGACTTTC
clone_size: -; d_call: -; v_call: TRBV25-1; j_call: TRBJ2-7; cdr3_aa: CASRPTGSYEQYF; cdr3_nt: TGTGCCAGCAGACCGACAGGCTCCTACGAGCAGTACTTC
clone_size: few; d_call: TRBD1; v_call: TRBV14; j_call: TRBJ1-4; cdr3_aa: CASSLLLTGGTEKLFF; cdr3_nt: TGTGCCAGCAGCCTCTTACTGACAGGGGGGACTGAAAAACTGTTTTTT
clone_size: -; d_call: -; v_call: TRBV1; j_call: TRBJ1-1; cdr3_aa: CTKDQKGTGGHTEAFF; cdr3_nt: TGCACCAAAGACCAAAAGGGGACAGGGGGTCACACTGAAGCTTTCTTT
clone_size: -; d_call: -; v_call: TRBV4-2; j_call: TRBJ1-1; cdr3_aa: CASSQEGRRDRNTEAFF; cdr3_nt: TGTGCCAGCAGCCAAGAGGGTCGCCGGGATAGAAACACTGAAGCTTTCTTT
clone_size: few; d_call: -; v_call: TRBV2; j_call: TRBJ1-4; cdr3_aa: CASRAGLDEKLFF; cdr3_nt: TGTGCCAGCAGGGCCGGGTTGGATGAAAAACTGTTTTTT
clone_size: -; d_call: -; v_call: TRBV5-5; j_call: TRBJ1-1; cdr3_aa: CASSPTWVQGIAFF; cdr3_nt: TGTGCCAGCAGCCCTACGTGGGTGCAGGGTATCGCTTTCTTT
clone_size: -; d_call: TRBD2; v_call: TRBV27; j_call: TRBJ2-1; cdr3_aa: CARAVREGGNEQFF; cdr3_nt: TGTGCCAGAGCTGTGCGGGAGGGCGGCAATGAGCAGTTCTTC
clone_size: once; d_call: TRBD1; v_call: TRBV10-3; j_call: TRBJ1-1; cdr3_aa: CAISESTGGTEAFF; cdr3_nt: TGTGCCATCAGTGAGTCAACAGGGGGCACTGAAGCTTTCTTT
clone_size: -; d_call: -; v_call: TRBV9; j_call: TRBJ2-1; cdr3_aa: CASSVDSTIDNEQFF; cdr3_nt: TGTGCCAGCAGCGTCGATAGCACCATCGACAATGAGCAGTTCTTC
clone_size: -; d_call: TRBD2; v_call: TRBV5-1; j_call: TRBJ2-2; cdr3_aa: CASSSRGGSGTGELFF; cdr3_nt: TGCGCCAGCAGCTCCCGGGGCGGGAGTGGTACCGGGGAGCTGTTTTTT
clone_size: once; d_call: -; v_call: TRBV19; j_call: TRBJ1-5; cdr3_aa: CASYSTGSNQPQHF; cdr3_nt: TGTGCCAGCTACTCTACGGGAAGCAATCAGCCCCAGCATTTT